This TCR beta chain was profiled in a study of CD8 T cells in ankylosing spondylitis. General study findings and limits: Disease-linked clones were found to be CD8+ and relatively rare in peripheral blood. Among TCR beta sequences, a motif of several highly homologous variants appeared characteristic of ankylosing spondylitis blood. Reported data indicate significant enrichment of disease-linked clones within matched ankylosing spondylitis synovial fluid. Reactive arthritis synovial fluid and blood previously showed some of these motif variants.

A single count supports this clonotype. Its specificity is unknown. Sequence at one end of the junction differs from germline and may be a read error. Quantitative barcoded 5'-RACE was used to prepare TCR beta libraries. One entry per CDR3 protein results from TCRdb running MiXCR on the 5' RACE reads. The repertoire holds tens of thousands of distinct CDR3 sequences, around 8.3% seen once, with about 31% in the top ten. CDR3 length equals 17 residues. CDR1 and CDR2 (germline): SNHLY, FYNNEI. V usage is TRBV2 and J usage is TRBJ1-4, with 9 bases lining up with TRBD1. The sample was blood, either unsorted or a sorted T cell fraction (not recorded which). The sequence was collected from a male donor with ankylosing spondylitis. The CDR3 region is CVSSEVVAGQGREKLFF. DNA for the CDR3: TGTGTCAGCAGTGAAGTAGTAGCCGGACAGGGGCGAGAAAAACTGTTTTTT.